This is a list of T cell receptor beta chains from one sample in a study of T cells after yellow fever vaccination. TCRdb reprocessed the 5' RACE reads with MiXCR, giving one entry per CDR3 protein. Here the sample spans under 55,000 distinct CDR3 sequences, about 6.6% being singletons. Source: CD8+ T cells not binding an NS4B(214-222) dextramer, sorted from PBMCs, taken roughly 46 days after the first yellow fever vaccination. The source is a man aged 18 to 29 who received the YFV17D yellow fever vaccine. The CDR3 runs from the conserved cysteine through the conserved F or W. D genes are given only for firm matches. Not all rows give a size; the values are once, few, many and, for expanded clones, a class.

CDR3 DNA: TGTGCCAGCAGCTTAGCGGCAGCGAACTATGGCTACACCTTC
CDR3 protein: CASSLAAANYGYTF
clone size: .
D gene: .
V gene: TRBV7-9
CDR3 length: 14
J gene: TRBJ1-2

CDR3 DNA: TGTGCCAGCAGCTTGGTTAATGCAGGGGTTAGTGGCAATGAGCAGTTCTTC
CDR3 protein: CASSLVNAGVSGNEQFF
clone size: many
D gene: .
V gene: TRBV5-8
CDR3 length: 17
J gene: TRBJ2-1

CDR3 DNA: TGTGCCAGCAGCCTGGCGGTTTCAGATACGCAGTATTTT
CDR3 protein: CASSLAVSDTQYF
clone size: .
D gene: .
V gene: TRBV7-9
CDR3 length: 13
J gene: TRBJ2-3

CDR3 DNA: TGCGCCAGCAGCTTGGACCCTGGACTAGCGGGGTGGGGATCGGCCAAAAACATTCAGTACTTC
CDR3 protein: CASSLDPGLAGWGSAKNIQYF
clone size: many
D gene: TRBD2
V gene: TRBV5-1
CDR3 length: 21
J gene: TRBJ2-4

CDR3 DNA: TGTGCCAGCTCCCAAGAAGCCCCCGGACAGGGGGCTTATTCACCCCTCCACTTT
CDR3 protein: CASSQEAPGQGAYSPLHF
clone size: once
D gene: TRBD1
V gene: TRBV3-1
CDR3 length: 18
J gene: TRBJ1-6

CDR3 DNA: TGTGCCAGCATGGTCGTAGGGAGCAATCAGCCCCAGCATTTT
CDR3 protein: CASMVVGSNQPQHF
clone size: .
D gene: .
V gene: TRBV6-5
CDR3 length: 14
J gene: TRBJ1-5

CDR3 DNA: TGCAGTGCTAGTCTCGGACTCACAGATACGCAGTATTTT
CDR3 protein: CSASLGLTDTQYF
clone size: few
D gene: .
V gene: TRBV20-1
CDR3 length: 13
J gene: TRBJ2-3

CDR3 DNA: TGTGCCAGCAGTTTTGGCTGGACAGGGGATGGGGGGGAAGAGTCGAACACCGGGGAGCTGTTTTTT
CDR3 protein: CASSFGWTGDGGEESNTGELFF
clone size: .
D gene: TRBD1
V gene: TRBV12-3/TRBV12-4
CDR3 length: 22
J gene: TRBJ2-2

CDR3 DNA: TGTGCCAGCAGTCCTGGGGGCGGACGGATCGTATTACCGATTAATGAAAAACTGTTTTTT
CDR3 protein: CASSPGGGRIVLPINEKLFF
clone size: many
D gene: .
V gene: TRBV3-1
CDR3 length: 20
J gene: TRBJ1-4

CDR3 DNA: TGTGCCAGCAGTTACTCAGCCAAGATTTATTCCCAGCCCCAGCATTTT
CDR3 protein: CASSYSAKIYSQPQHF
clone size: once
D gene: .
V gene: TRBV6-5
CDR3 length: 16
J gene: TRBJ1-5

CDR3 DNA: TGTGCCAGTAGTATAGCCACAGATACGCAGTATTTT
CDR3 protein: CASSIATDTQYF
clone size: few
D gene: .
V gene: TRBV19
CDR3 length: 12
J gene: TRBJ2-3

CDR3 DNA: TGTGCCAGCAGTTCTCTCTTAGGGCTCCGGGGCACTGAAGCTTTCTTT
CDR3 protein: CASSSLLGLRGTEAFF
clone size: many
D gene: .
V gene: TRBV27
CDR3 length: 16
J gene: TRBJ1-1

CDR3 DNA: TGCGCCAGCAGCCAAGACCCCGGCAGGGAGAACACTGAAGCTTTCTTT
CDR3 protein: CASSQDPGRENTEAFF
clone size: .
D gene: .
V gene: TRBV4-3
CDR3 length: 16
J gene: TRBJ1-1

CDR3 DNA: TGTGCCAGTAGTCCCAGGGGGCTGGGTCAGCCCCAGCATTTT
CDR3 protein: CASSPRGLGQPQHF
clone size: many
D gene: TRBD1
V gene: TRBV19
CDR3 length: 14
J gene: TRBJ1-5

CDR3 DNA: TGTGCCAGCAATGAGCAGTACTTC
CDR3 protein: CASNEQYF
clone size: .
D gene: .
V gene: TRBV6-2/TRBV6-3
CDR3 length: 8
J gene: TRBJ2-7

CDR3 DNA: TGTGCCAGCAGCTTGGACAGGAGCTCCTACGAGCAGTACTTC
CDR3 protein: CASSLDRSSYEQYF
clone size: many
D gene: TRBD1
V gene: TRBV7-2
CDR3 length: 14
J gene: TRBJ2-7

CDR3 DNA: TGTGCCAGCGTCGGGGGGGCGGAGGGCTACACCTTC
CDR3 protein: CASVGGAEGYTF
clone size: many
D gene: .
V gene: TRBV12-3/TRBV12-4
CDR3 length: 12
J gene: TRBJ1-2

CDR3 DNA: TGTGCCAGCAGTCCCATGGCGGGGCGAGCCTACGAGCAGTACTTC
CDR3 protein: CASSPMAGRAYEQYF
clone size: few
D gene: .
V gene: TRBV7-8
CDR3 length: 15
J gene: TRBJ2-7

CDR3 DNA: TGTGCCAGCTCACCAAGGGCAGCAGATAGCAATCAGCCCCAGCATTTT
CDR3 protein: CASSPRAADSNQPQHF
clone size: many
D gene: .
V gene: TRBV18
CDR3 length: 16
J gene: TRBJ1-5

CDR3 DNA: TGCAGTGCTAGAGATCGAGAGCACTACGAGCAGTACTTC
CDR3 protein: CSARDREHYEQYF
clone size: few
D gene: .
V gene: TRBV20-1
CDR3 length: 13
J gene: TRBJ2-7

CDR3 DNA: TGTGCCAGCAGCTTGGCGGACGGAGGGTGGAACACCGGGGAGCTGTTTTTT
CDR3 protein: CASSLADGGWNTGELFF
clone size: few
D gene: .
V gene: TRBV7-8
CDR3 length: 17
J gene: TRBJ2-2

CDR3 DNA: TGTGCCAGCAGCGCAGACAGTACCTCCTACAATGAGCAGTTCTTC
CDR3 protein: CASSADSTSYNEQFF
clone size: many
D gene: .
V gene: TRBV7-3
CDR3 length: 15
J gene: TRBJ2-1

CDR3 DNA: TGTGCCAGCAGCCCAGGAGGTAGGGGGGAAGAGACCCAGTACTTC
CDR3 protein: CASSPGGRGEETQYF
clone size: many
D gene: .
V gene: TRBV12-3/TRBV12-4
CDR3 length: 15
J gene: TRBJ2-5

CDR3 DNA: TGTGCCAGCCCAGAAGCTGCACGCGAGGACACCGGGGAGCTGTTTTTT
CDR3 protein: CASPEAAREDTGELFF
clone size: few
D gene: .
V gene: TRBV7-9
CDR3 length: 16
J gene: TRBJ2-2

CDR3 DNA: TGTGCCAGCAGAAGGGAGAATGAGCAGTTCTTC
CDR3 protein: CASRRENEQFF
clone size: .
D gene: .
V gene: TRBV11-1
CDR3 length: 11
J gene: TRBJ2-1

CDR3 DNA: TGTGCCAGCAGTGTGGGACTAGCGGCCGTCGGAGGGCAGTTCTTC
CDR3 protein: CASSVGLAAVGGQFF
clone size: few
D gene: TRBD2
V gene: TRBV12-3/TRBV12-4
CDR3 length: 15
J gene: TRBJ2-1

CDR3 DNA: TGCGCCAGCAGCCAAGATGTTCCGGGGGGCGGTACAGATACGCAGTATTTT
CDR3 protein: CASSQDVPGGGTDTQYF
clone size: many
D gene: .
V gene: TRBV4-3
CDR3 length: 17
J gene: TRBJ2-3

CDR3 DNA: TGCGCCAGCAGTCAGGGGATGAACACTGAAGCTTTCTTT
CDR3 protein: CASSQGMNTEAFF
clone size: many
D gene: .
V gene: TRBV5-1
CDR3 length: 13
J gene: TRBJ1-1

CDR3 DNA: TGCAGTGCAAACGCACTAGCCTCCTCAGTCAATGAGCAGTTCTTC
CDR3 protein: CSANALASSVNEQFF
clone size: many
D gene: .
V gene: TRBV20-1
CDR3 length: 15
J gene: TRBJ2-1

CDR3 DNA: TGTGCCAGCAGCCCCAAGGGAGGGGGGGCCTCCGAGCAGTACTTC
CDR3 protein: CASSPKGGGASEQYF
clone size: many
D gene: .
V gene: TRBV13
CDR3 length: 15
J gene: TRBJ2-7

CDR3 DNA: TGCGCCAGCAGCTTGGACAGTCCCTACGAGCAGTACTTC
CDR3 protein: CASSLDSPYEQYF
clone size: many
D gene: .
V gene: TRBV5-1
CDR3 length: 13
J gene: TRBJ2-7

CDR3 DNA: TGTGCCAGCAGCACCCCCTCAGGGAACACTGAAGCTTTCTTT
CDR3 protein: CASSTPSGNTEAFF
clone size: few
D gene: .
V gene: TRBV7-2
CDR3 length: 14
J gene: TRBJ1-1

CDR3 DNA: TGTGCCAGCAGCTTAATCGGGGGCCTCGGTTGGGATACGCAGTATTTT
CDR3 protein: CASSLIGGLGWDTQYF
clone size: few
D gene: .
V gene: TRBV7-9
CDR3 length: 16
J gene: TRBJ2-3

CDR3 DNA: TGTGCCAGCAGCTTATCGGGGGGCGATGGCTACACCTTC
CDR3 protein: CASSLSGGDGYTF
clone size: many
D gene: .
V gene: TRBV7-2
CDR3 length: 13
J gene: TRBJ1-2

CDR3 DNA: TGTGCCAGCAGCGTAAACAGGGGCAAAGAGACCCAGTACTTC
CDR3 protein: CASSVNRGKETQYF
clone size: few
D gene: TRBD1
V gene: TRBV11-2
CDR3 length: 14
J gene: TRBJ2-5

CDR3 DNA: TGTGCCAGCAGTTACTCGATTCAGGAAGCAGTGTACACCGGGGAGCTGTTTTTT
CDR3 protein: CASSYSIQEAVYTGELFF
clone size: few
D gene: .
V gene: TRBV6-2/TRBV6-3
CDR3 length: 18
J gene: TRBJ2-2

CDR3 DNA: TGTGCCAGCAGCTTAGATTCCAGGGGAATCGGAGAGACCCAGTACTTC
CDR3 protein: CASSLDSRGIGETQYF
clone size: many
D gene: .
V gene: TRBV7-9
CDR3 length: 16
J gene: TRBJ2-5

CDR3 DNA: TGTGCCAGCAGCTTCGTTCCCAATGAGCAGTTCTTC
CDR3 protein: CASSFVPNEQFF
clone size: .
D gene: .
V gene: TRBV7-9
CDR3 length: 12
J gene: TRBJ2-1

CDR3 DNA: TGTGCCAGCAGCCCGGGGACAGGGGTCCTTGATAGCAATCAGCCCCAGCATTTT
CDR3 protein: CASSPGTGVLDSNQPQHF
clone size: many
D gene: TRBD1
V gene: TRBV4-2
CDR3 length: 18
J gene: TRBJ1-5

CDR3 DNA: TGTGCCAGCAGCCTAGCATCCCCAGTCGACACTGAAGCTTTCTTT
CDR3 protein: CASSLASPVDTEAFF
clone size: many
D gene: .
V gene: TRBV7-9
CDR3 length: 15
J gene: TRBJ1-1

CDR3 DNA: TGTGCCAGCAGTTACTCCAGCACAGATACGCAGTATTTT
CDR3 protein: CASSYSSTDTQYF
clone size: many
D gene: .
V gene: TRBV6-2/TRBV6-3
CDR3 length: 13
J gene: TRBJ2-3

CDR3 DNA: TGTGCCAGCGGGTCCTACAATGAGCAGTTCTTC
CDR3 protein: CASGSYNEQFF
clone size: .
D gene: .
V gene: TRBV6-5
CDR3 length: 11
J gene: TRBJ2-1

CDR3 DNA: TGTGCCATCAGTTTCTCCGGGGCCGGCCGAAGTGGTTACAATGAGCAGTTCTTC
CDR3 protein: CAISFSGAGRSGYNEQFF
clone size: .
D gene: .
V gene: TRBV2
CDR3 length: 18
J gene: TRBJ2-1

CDR3 DNA: TGTGCCAGCAGCGACTGGACTAGCGGGGGGGCAAAAGATGAGCAGTTCTTC
CDR3 protein: CASSDWTSGGAKDEQFF
clone size: .
D gene: TRBD2
V gene: TRBV7-2
CDR3 length: 17
J gene: TRBJ2-1

CDR3 DNA: TGTGCCAGCAGCTCTTCCTTAGATACGCAGTATTTT
CDR3 protein: CASSSSLDTQYF
clone size: .
D gene: .
V gene: TRBV7-9
CDR3 length: 12
J gene: TRBJ2-3

CDR3 DNA: TGTGCCAGCAGCTACACCACGGGACTAGCGGGGGTATACGTAGATACGCAGTATTTT
CDR3 protein: CASSYTTGLAGVYVDTQYF
clone size: many
D gene: TRBD2
V gene: TRBV7-2
CDR3 length: 19
J gene: TRBJ2-3

CDR3 DNA: TGTGCCAGCAGCTTAGGGCAGGGGGCTCAAGAGACCCAGTACTTC
CDR3 protein: CASSLGQGAQETQYF
clone size: few
D gene: TRBD1
V gene: TRBV7-9
CDR3 length: 15
J gene: TRBJ2-5

CDR3 DNA: TGTGCCAGCAGCTTCAGCTCAGTGAGTGGCTACACCTTC
CDR3 protein: CASSFSSVSGYTF
clone size: many
D gene: .
V gene: TRBV7-6
CDR3 length: 13
J gene: TRBJ1-2

CDR3 DNA: TGTGCCATCAGTGGGGGCCCTATGACAGGGCGCAATGAGCAGTTCTTC
CDR3 protein: CAISGGPMTGRNEQFF
clone size: many
D gene: TRBD1
V gene: TRBV10-3
CDR3 length: 16
J gene: TRBJ2-1

CDR3 DNA: TGTGCCAGCAGTTTAGAAGGCAGGGTATTTGGCAATCAGCCCCAGCATTTT
CDR3 protein: CASSLEGRVFGNQPQHF
clone size: many
D gene: .
V gene: TRBV12-3/TRBV12-4
CDR3 length: 17
J gene: TRBJ1-5